The 28 T cell receptor beta chains given below trace back to one sample, sequenced in a study of blood T cell repertoires in COVID-19. Only in-frame clones appear in the TCRdb table, and some are missing; sequencing was by immunoSEQ multiplex PCR. The sample lists 100,000 to 150,000 clones; over 75% were seen once. Sample: peripheral blood. Source of these receptors: a man between 60 and 75 years old with acute or convalescent COVID-19.

This chain connects TRBV9 to TRBJ2-2; D ambiguous. CDR1 SGDLS and CDR2 YYNGEE come from the germline V gene. The ends were cut back, 3 bases at V and 0 bases at J, with 9 bases in the middle. The CDR3 runs to 15 residues. CDR3 DNA: TGTGCCAGCAGCGGCTACGCAACGAACACCGGGGAGCTGTTTTTT. Encoded protein: CASSGYATNTGELFF. Based on the CDR3 plus reference TRBV9 and TRBJ2-2, the full variable domain is DSGVTQTPKHLITATGQRVTLRCSPRSGDLSVYWYQQSLDQGLQFLIQYYNGEERAKGNILERFSAQQFPDLHSELNLSSLELGDSALYFCASSGYATNTGELFFGEGSRLTVL.

The V gene is TRBV11-2, the J gene TRBJ1-6, with TRBD1 as a possible D gene (6 bases). The germline CDR1 and CDR2 sequences are SGHAT and FQNNGV. Deletions cut 3 bases from V and 4 bases from J, with 10 bases between. This CDR3 spans 15 amino acids. CDR3 amino acids: CASSLDSLYNSPLHF. DNA of the CDR3: TGTGCCAGCAGCTTGGACAGCCTATATAATTCACCCCTCCACTTT.

This clone was counted a single time. The DNA for the CDR3 is TGTGCCACCAGCGGAAGACAGACAGGGGTTCGGGAAAAACTGTTTTTT. Its protein product is CATSGRQTGVREKLFF. The chain carries TRBV15 and TRBJ1-4, with 8 positions matching TRBD1. The trim removed 5 bases at V and 8 bases at J, leaving 13 bases unmatched. The CDR3 has 16 residues. Germline assignment: CDR1 LNHNV and CDR2 YYDKDF (reference sequence). Together with reference TRBV15 and TRBJ1-4, the CDR3 gives the full variable domain: DAMVIQNPRYQVTQFGKPVTLSCSQTLNHNVMYWYQQKSSQAPKLLFHYYDKDFNNEADTPDNFQSRRPNTSFCFLDIRSPGLGDTAMYLCATSGRQTGVREKLFFGSGTQLSVL.

The chain has TRBV5-1 and TRBJ2-7, with D maybe TRBD2 (7 bases). This CDR3 spans 17 amino acids. V gave up 0 bases and J gave up 5 bases, with 21 bases separating them. Germline V lookup: CDR1 SGHRS, CDR2 YFSETQ. CDR3 nucleotides: TGCGCCAGCAGCTTGGGGAGCGGGACATACCGACTCGACGAGCAGTACTTC. It is translated as CASSLGSGTYRLDEQYF.

This clone was counted only a few times. The chain recombines TRBV5-1 with TRBJ2-7; 7 bases fit TRBD1. This CDR3 has 18 amino acids. Trimming removed 4 bases from V and 0 bases from J; junction bases left unmatched: 16. Germline loops: CDR1 SGHRS, CDR2 YFSETQ. CDR3 sequence reads: CASSGSGTEDLPSYEQYF. For the CDR3, the DNA is TGCGCCAGCAGCGGGTCCGGGACAGAGGATCTCCCCTCCTACGAGCAGTACTTC.

The chain is built from TRBV28 and TRBJ1-2, with TRBD1 identical over 8 bases. V trimming: 2 bases; J trimming: 5 bases; junction bases outside the gene matches: 7. Germline V gene data show CDR1 as MDHEN and CDR2 as SYDVKM. This CDR3 has 15 residues. CDR3 sequence (DNA): TGTGCCAGCAGTTTACCTGGGACAGGTCTTTATGGCTACACCTTC. This encodes CASSLPGTGLYGYTF.

The chain employs TRBV5-4 and TRBJ2-3; D may be TRBD2 (6 bases). The V gene lost 0 bases and the J gene lost 0 bases, with 11 bases spanning the gap. Germline V gives CDR1 SGHNT, CDR2 YYREEE (reference sequence). The CDR3 spans 16 residues. The CDR3 protein is CASSLDRDLSTDTQYF. The CDR3 DNA sequence: TGTGCCAGCAGCTTGGACCGGGACTTAAGCACAGATACGCAGTATTTT. Combining the CDR3 with reference TRBV5-4 and TRBJ2-3 gives the whole variable domain ETGVTQSPTHLIKTRGQQVTLRCSSQSGHNTVSWYQQALGQGPQFIFQYYREEENGRGNFPPRFSGLQFPNYSSELNVNALELDDSALYLCASSLDRDLSTDTQYFGPGTRLTVL.

V usage is TRBV5-1 and J usage is TRBJ2-7; TRBD1 matches 10 bases. Germline assignment: CDR1 SGHRS and CDR2 YFSETQ. The CDR3 contains 14 residues. V lost 8 bases to trimming and J lost 4 bases; unmatched junction nucleotides: 9. The CDR3 protein is CASNIGQGEYEQYF. The CDR3 DNA reads TGCGCCAGTAATATCGGACAGGGGGAATACGAGCAGTACTTC. Using reference TRBV5-1 and TRBJ2-7 for the parts outside the CDR3, the full variable domain is KAGVTQTPRYLIKTRGQQVTLSCSPISGHRSVSWYQQTPGQGLQFLFEYFSETQRNKGNFPGRFSGRQFSNSRSEMNVSTLELGDSALYLCASNIGQGEYEQYFGPGTRLTVT.

CDR3 DNA: TGTGCCAGCAGTTACTCCAGGGTAGGAAATGAGCAGTTCTTC. Translated: CASSYSRVGNEQFF. This sequence joins TRBV6-5 and TRBJ2-1; D possibly corresponds to TRBD1 (5 bases). The V end lost 0 bases, the J end lost 7 bases, and 10 bases lay between the germline ends. The germline CDR1 and CDR2 sequences are MNHEY and SVGAGI. The CDR3 is 14 amino acids.

The rearrangement joins TRBV28 to TRBJ2-3; D is possibly TRBD2 (6 bases). This CDR3 contains 14 residues. Deletions cut 7 bases from V and 8 bases from J, with 19 bases between. Germline assignment: CDR1 MDHEN and CDR2 SYDVKM. This chain's CDR3 is CASTLQEGRATQYF. The DNA of the CDR3 is TGTGCCAGCACCCTACAGGAGGGACGAGCTACGCAGTATTTT.

This clone was counted between two and nine times. The chain has TRBV27 and TRBJ2-7; 14 bases line up with TRBD2. This CDR3 spans 18 amino acids. Germline CDR1 reads MNHEY; CDR2 reads SMNVEV (reference sequence). The V and J ends lost 0 bases and 2 bases, in that order; junction bases with no gene match: 6. As DNA, the CDR3 is TGTGCCAGCAGTTTATCGGGGACTAGCGGGAGTTTAACCTACGAGCAGTACTTC. This gives the protein CASSLSGTSGSLTYEQYF.

This clone was counted a single time. The chain recombines TRBV28 with TRBJ2-7, with a possible D match to TRBD2 (5 bases). CDR1 is MDHEN, CDR2 SYDVKM, per germline. V lost 2 bases and J lost 0, with 11 bases in between. CDR3 length: 15 residues. The CDR3 is CASSLGAVSSYEQYF. CDR3 sequence (DNA): TGTGCCAGCAGTTTAGGAGCGGTCTCCTCCTACGAGCAGTACTTC. Together with reference TRBV28 and TRBJ2-7, the CDR3 gives the full variable domain: DVKVTQSSRYLVKRTGEKVFLECVQDMDHENMFWYRQDPGLGLRLIYFSYDVKMKEKGDIPEGYSVSREKKERFSLILESASTNQTSMYLCASSLGAVSSYEQYFGPGTRLTVT.

This clone occurred once. The chain combines TRBV9 with TRBJ2-5; D possibly corresponds to TRBD2 (7 bases). Deletions cut 3 bases from V and 4 bases from J, with 13 bases between. Germline lookup yields CDR1 SGDLS and CDR2 YYNGEE. The CDR3 spans 14 residues. The CDR3 reads CASSAGGAGETQYF. Here the CDR3 DNA reads TGTGCCAGCAGCGCGGGGGGCGCGGGAGAGACCCAGTACTTC.

CDR3 region: CASSSGRGSYEQYF. Here the CDR3 DNA reads TGTGCCAGCAGCTCCGGACGGGGATCCTACGAGCAGTACTTC. The chain couples TRBV5-4 to TRBJ2-7, with D perhaps matching TRBD2 (5 bases). Germline-derived CDR1 and CDR2 are SGHNT and YYREEE (reference sequence). This CDR3 contains 14 residues. V was cut by 3 bases and J by 1 base, with 11 bases left in between.

V is TRBV27 and J is TRBJ1-3, with 9 nucleotides matching TRBD1. CDR3 size: 16 residues. Germline CDR1 and CDR2: MNHEY and SMNVEV (reference sequence). J lost 4 bases, V lost 2 bases, and 6 bases had no gene match. Here the CDR3 DNA reads TGTGCCAGCAGTTTAGCAGGACAGGGGCAAGGAAACACCATATATTTT. Translating it yields CASSLAGQGQGNTIYF.

J is TRBJ2-7 and V is TRBV27; 8 nucleotides line up with TRBD1. Germline-derived CDR1 and CDR2 are MNHEY and SMNVEV (reference sequence). The V and J ends lost 3 bases and 7 bases, in that order; junction bases with no gene match: 8. This CDR3 spans 14 amino acids. This chain's CDR3 is CASSFYQGATEQYF. CDR3 nucleotide sequence: TGTGCCAGCAGTTTTTACCAGGGGGCAACGGAGCAGTACTTC.

This chain uses TRBV5-4 with TRBJ2-5, with 10 bases lining up with TRBD1. Trimming at V came to 4 bases and at J to 4 bases, leaving 4 bases not matched to a gene. From germline, CDR1 is SGHNT and CDR2 YYREEE (reference sequence). The CDR3 consists of 14 residues. CDR3 protein: CASSGDRGGETQYF. DNA for the CDR3: TGTGCCAGCAGCGGGGACAGGGGAGGAGAGACCCAGTACTTC.

The rearrangement uses TRBV5-1 and TRBJ2-2; TRBD1 might be the D (6 bases). Germline-derived CDR1 and CDR2 are SGHRS and YFSETQ. The CDR3 has 13 residues. Trimming stripped 4 bases from V and 5 bases from J, with 9 bases between. CDR3 loop: CASSLTGTGELFF. CDR3 nucleotides: TGCGCCAGCAGCCTCACAGGGACCGGGGAGCTGTTTTTT. Full variable domain (remainder filled in from reference TRBV5-1 and TRBJ2-2): KAGVTQTPRYLIKTRGQQVTLSCSPISGHRSVSWYQQTPGQGLQFLFEYFSETQRNKGNFPGRFSGRQFSNSRSEMNVSTLELGDSALYLCASSLTGTGELFFGEGSRLTVL.

J is TRBJ1-2 and V is TRBV11-2; weak D call: TRBD1 (5 bases). Trimming removed 1 base from V and 5 bases from J, with 8 bases in between. This CDR3 is 13 amino acids long. Looked up from germline, CDR1 is SGHAT and CDR2 is FQNNGV. DNA for the CDR3: TGTGCCAGCAGCTTAGGTCAGGGATATGGCTACACCTTC. Residues: CASSLGQGYGYTF.

The sample holds a few counts of this clone. The V gene is TRBV7-2, the J gene TRBJ2-2; 8 bases line up with TRBD2. V lost 5 bases to trimming and J lost 8 bases; unmatched junction nucleotides: 13. The germline V gene has CDR1 SGHTA and CDR2 FQGNSA. The CDR3 is 16 amino acids. In DNA, the CDR3 is TGTGCCAGCAGCGCCGTAGCGGGAACCGCCGGGGGGGAGCTGTTTTTT. Amino acids: CASSAVAGTAGGELFF.

This chain links TRBV7-2 with TRBJ2-5; D gene unclear. Between the trimmed V and J ends, which lost 3 bases and 2 bases, there was a span of 13 bases. The CDR3 runs to 15 residues. Looked up from germline, CDR1 is SGHTA and CDR2 is FQGNSA. CDR3 coding DNA: TGTGCCAGCAGCTTTTCTAGTCATCCTCAAGAGACCCAGTACTTC. This encodes CASSFSSHPQETQYF.

The V gene is TRBV9, the J gene TRBJ2-1; no clear D. This CDR3 has 15 residues. Germline assignment: CDR1 SGDLS and CDR2 YYNGEE. V lost 1 base and J 2 bases, leaving 10 bases between the germline ends. Here the CDR3 reads CASSVSLDPYNEQFF. As DNA, the CDR3 is TGTGCCAGCAGCGTATCCCTAGACCCCTACAATGAGCAGTTCTTC.

The chain uses TRBV18 and TRBJ2-3; possible D gene TRBD1, 5 bases. Germline V gives CDR1 KGHSH, CDR2 LQKENI. V was pared by 6 bases and J by 4 bases, with 20 bases between. The CDR3 extends over 16 amino acids. The CDR3 is CASSPQGPATADTQYF. For the CDR3, the DNA is TGTGCCAGCTCCCCCCAGGGTCCCGCTACAGCAGATACGCAGTATTTT.

A few counts support this clone. This chain uses TRBV25-1 with TRBJ2-7; the match to TRBD1 covers 9 bases. The germline gives CDR1 MGHDK, CDR2 SYGVNS. This CDR3 has 14 amino acids. After removal of 8 bases from V and 6 bases from J, the junction contained 11 bases not matched to a gene. This chain's CDR3 is CASGPGQGLSEQYF. Written as DNA, the CDR3 is TGTGCCAGCGGCCCGGGACAGGGCCTCTCCGAGCAGTACTTC.

This clone was detected once. The chain links TRBV9 to TRBJ2-2; 7 positions agree with TRBD2. J gave up 6 bases and V 4 bases, and 6 bases lay outside the gene matches. The germline CDR1 and CDR2 sequences are SGDLS and YYNGEE. This CDR3 has 14 amino acids. CDR3 sequence: CASSPRTRAGELFF. In DNA, the CDR3 is TGTGCCAGCAGCCCCCGGACTAGGGCCGGGGAGCTGTTTTTT. The whole variable domain, filled in from reference TRBV9 and TRBJ2-2, reads DSGVTQTPKHLITATGQRVTLRCSPRSGDLSVYWYQQSLDQGLQFLIQYYNGEERAKGNILERFSAQQFPDLHSELNLSSLELGDSALYFCASSPRTRAGELFFGEGSRLTVL.

The V and J genes are TRBV7-2 and TRBJ2-7; 8 bases fit TRBD2. This CDR3 spans 16 amino acids. J was trimmed by 0 bases and V by 0 bases; bases with no gene match: 4. The germline V gene encodes CDR1 SGHTA and CDR2 FQGNSA. The CDR3 DNA reads TGTGCCAGCAGCTTAGCGTCGGGAGGGAGCTCCTACGAGCAGTACTTC. Translating gives CASSLASGGSSYEQYF.

The chain couples TRBV24-1 to TRBJ1-2, with 8 bases fitting TRBD1. The junction had 4 bases not matched to a gene; V was cut back by 6 bases and J by 8 bases. Per the germline V gene, CDR1 is KGHDR and CDR2 is SFDVKD. The CDR3 is 12 residues long. The DNA of the CDR3 is TGTGCCACCAGTACTGGGACAGGCGGCTACACCTTC. Amino acid sequence: CATSTGTGGYTF.

The chain couples TRBV19 to TRBJ2-1; the match to TRBD1 covers 7 bases. This CDR3 comprises 15 residues. The germline gives CDR1 LNHDA, CDR2 SQIVND (reference sequence). V gave up 6 bases and J gave up 5 bases; unmatched junction bases: 10. CDR3 DNA: TGTGCCAGTAGCGGTCCGGGACAGTACAACAATGAGCAGTTCTTC. It is translated as CASSGPGQYNNEQFF.